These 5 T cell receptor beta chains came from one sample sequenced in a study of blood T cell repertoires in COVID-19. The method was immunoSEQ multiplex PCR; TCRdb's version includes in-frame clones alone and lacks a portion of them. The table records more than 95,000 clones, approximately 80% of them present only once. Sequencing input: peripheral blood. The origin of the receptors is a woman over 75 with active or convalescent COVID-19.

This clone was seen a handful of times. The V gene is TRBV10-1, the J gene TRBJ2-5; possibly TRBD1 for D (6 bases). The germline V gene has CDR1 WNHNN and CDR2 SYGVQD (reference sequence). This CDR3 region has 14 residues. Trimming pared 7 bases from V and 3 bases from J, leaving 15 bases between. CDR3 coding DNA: TGCGCCAGCAAGGTAGAGGGGGTTAAAGAGACCCAGTACTTC. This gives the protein CASKVEGVKETQYF.

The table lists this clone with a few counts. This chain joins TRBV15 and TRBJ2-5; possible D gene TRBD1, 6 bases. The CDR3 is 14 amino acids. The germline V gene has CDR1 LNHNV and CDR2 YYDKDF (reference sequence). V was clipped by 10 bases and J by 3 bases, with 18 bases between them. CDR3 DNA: TGTGCCAGCTCATTTCCGGGACAAGAAGAGACCCAGTACTTC. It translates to CASSFPGQEETQYF.

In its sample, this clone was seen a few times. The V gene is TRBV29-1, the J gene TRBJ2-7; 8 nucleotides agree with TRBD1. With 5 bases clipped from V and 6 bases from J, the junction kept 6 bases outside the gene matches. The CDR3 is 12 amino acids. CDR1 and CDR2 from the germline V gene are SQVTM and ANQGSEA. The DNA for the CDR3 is TGCAGCGTTCCAGGGGGCCCCTCCGAGCAGTACTTC. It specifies CSVPGGPSEQYF.

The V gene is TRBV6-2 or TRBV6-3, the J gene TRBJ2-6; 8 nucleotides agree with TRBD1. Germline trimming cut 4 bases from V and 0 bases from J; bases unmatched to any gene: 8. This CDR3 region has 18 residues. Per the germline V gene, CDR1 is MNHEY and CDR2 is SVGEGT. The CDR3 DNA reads TGTGCCAGCAGTTGGGTGGGACAGGTAATCTCTGGGGCCAACGTCCTGACTTTC. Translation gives CASSWVGQVISGANVLTF.

The CDR3 sequence is CATSDQGSTTGELFF. The CDR3 DNA follows: TGTGCCACCAGTGATCAGGGCTCCACCACCGGGGAGCTGTTTTTT. V and J are TRBV24-1 and TRBJ2-2, with D perhaps matching TRBD1 (5 bases). The V gene lost 3 bases and the J gene lost 4 bases, with 11 bases spanning the gap. Germline values: CDR1 KGHDR, CDR2 SFDVKD. The CDR3 runs to 15 residues.